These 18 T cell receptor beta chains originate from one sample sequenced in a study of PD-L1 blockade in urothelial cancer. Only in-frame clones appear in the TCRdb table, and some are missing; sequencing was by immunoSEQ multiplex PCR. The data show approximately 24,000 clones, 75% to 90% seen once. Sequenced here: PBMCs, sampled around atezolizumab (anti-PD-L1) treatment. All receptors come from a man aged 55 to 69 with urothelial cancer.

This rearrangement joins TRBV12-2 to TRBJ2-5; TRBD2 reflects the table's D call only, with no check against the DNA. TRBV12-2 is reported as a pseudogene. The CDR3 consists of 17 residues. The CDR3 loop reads CASRPRYRIRRQETQYF. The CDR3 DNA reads TGTGCAAGTCGCCCCCGGTATCGGATCCGGAGGCAAGAGACCCAGTACTTC.

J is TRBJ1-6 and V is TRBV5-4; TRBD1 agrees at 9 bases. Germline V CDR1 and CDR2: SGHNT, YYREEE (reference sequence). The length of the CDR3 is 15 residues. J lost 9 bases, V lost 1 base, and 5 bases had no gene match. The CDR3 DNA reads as TGTGCCAGCAGCTTGACGGGACAGGGTGGTTCACCCCTCCACTTT. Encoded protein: CASSLTGQGGSPLHF.

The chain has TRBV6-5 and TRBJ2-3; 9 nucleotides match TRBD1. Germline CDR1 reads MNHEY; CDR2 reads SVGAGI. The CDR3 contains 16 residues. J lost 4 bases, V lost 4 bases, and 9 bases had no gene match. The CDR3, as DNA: TGTGCCAGCAGTTCAAACGACAGGGGGTCAGCAGATACGCAGTATTTT. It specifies CASSSNDRGSADTQYF.

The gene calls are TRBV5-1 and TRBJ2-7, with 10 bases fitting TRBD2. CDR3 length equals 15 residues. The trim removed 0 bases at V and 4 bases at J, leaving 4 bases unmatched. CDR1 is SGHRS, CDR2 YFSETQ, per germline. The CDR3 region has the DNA TGCGCCAGCAGCTTGGAGGCTAGCGGGAGTTACGAGCAGTACTTC. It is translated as CASSLEASGSYEQYF. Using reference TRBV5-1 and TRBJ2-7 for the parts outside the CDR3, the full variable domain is KAGVTQTPRYLIKTRGQQVTLSCSPISGHRSVSWYQQTPGQGLQFLFEYFSETQRNKGNFPGRFSGRQFSNSRSEMNVSTLELGDSALYLCASSLEASGSYEQYFGPGTRLTVT.

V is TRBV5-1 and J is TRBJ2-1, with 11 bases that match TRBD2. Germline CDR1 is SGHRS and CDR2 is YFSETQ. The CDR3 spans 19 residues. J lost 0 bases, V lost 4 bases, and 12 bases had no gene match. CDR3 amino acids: CASSRGGLAAIHSYNEQFF. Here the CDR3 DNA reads TGCGCCAGCAGCCGGGGGGGACTAGCGGCTATACACTCCTACAATGAGCAGTTCTTC.

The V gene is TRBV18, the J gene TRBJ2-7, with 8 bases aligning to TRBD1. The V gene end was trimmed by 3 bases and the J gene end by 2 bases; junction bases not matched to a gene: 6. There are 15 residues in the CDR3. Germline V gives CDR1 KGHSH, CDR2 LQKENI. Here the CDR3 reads CASSPWTGNPYEQYF. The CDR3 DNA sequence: TGTGCCAGCTCACCGTGGACAGGGAACCCCTACGAGCAGTACTTC.

The DNA of the CDR3 is TGTGCCAGCAGCGCGCGGACAGGGAGGCGCCCTGAGGGCACTGAAGCTTTCTTT. Its translation: CASSARTGRRPEGTEAFF. This chain connects TRBV7-2 to TRBJ1-1; 8 bases match TRBD1. V lost 5 bases and J lost 4; bases outside the gene matches: 18. This CDR3 has 18 residues. Germline loops: CDR1 SGHTA, CDR2 FQGNSA.

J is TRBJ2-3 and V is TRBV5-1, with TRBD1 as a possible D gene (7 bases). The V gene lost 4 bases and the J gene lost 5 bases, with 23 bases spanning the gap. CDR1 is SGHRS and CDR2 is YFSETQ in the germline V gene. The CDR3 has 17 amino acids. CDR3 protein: CASSPRGRGVDGDTQYF. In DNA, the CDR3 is TGCGCCAGCAGCCCGAGGGGGCGCGGGGTGGATGGAGATACGCAGTATTTT.

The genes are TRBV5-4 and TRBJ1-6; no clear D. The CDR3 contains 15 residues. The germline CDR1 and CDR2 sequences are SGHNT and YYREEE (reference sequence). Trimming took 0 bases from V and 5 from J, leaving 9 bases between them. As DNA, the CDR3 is TGTGCCAGCAGCTTGGCCGGCCAGGATAATTCACCCCTCCACTTT. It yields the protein CASSLAGQDNSPLHF.

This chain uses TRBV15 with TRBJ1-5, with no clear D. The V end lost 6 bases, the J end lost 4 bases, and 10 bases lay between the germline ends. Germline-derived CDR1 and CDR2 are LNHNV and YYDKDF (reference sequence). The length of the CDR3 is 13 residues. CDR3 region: CATREHSNQPQHF. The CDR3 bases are TGTGCCACCAGAGAGCACAGTAATCAGCCCCAGCATTTT.

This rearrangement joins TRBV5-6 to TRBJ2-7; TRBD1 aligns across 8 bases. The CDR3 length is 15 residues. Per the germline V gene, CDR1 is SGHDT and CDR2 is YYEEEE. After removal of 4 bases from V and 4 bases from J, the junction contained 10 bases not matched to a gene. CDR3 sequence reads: CASSPDRGYGYEQYF. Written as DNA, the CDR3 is TGTGCCAGCAGCCCTGACAGGGGATACGGATACGAGCAGTACTTC.

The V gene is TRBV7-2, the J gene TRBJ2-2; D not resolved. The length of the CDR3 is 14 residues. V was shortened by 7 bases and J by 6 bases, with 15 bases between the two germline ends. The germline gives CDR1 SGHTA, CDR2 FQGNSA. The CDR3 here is CASNTQTSAGELFF. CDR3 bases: TGTGCCAGCAACACCCAGACCAGCGCCGGGGAGCTGTTTTTT. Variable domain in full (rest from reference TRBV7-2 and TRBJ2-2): GAGVSQSPSNKVTEKGKDVELRCDPISGHTALYWYRQSLGQGLEFLIYFQGNSAPDKSGLPSDRFSAERTGGSVSTLTIQRTQQEDSAVYLCASNTQTSAGELFFGEGSRLTVL.

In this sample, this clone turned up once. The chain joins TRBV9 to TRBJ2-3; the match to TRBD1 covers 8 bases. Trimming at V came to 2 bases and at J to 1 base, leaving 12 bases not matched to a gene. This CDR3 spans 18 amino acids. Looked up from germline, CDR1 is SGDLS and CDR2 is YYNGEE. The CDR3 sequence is CASSVTILQGAGTDTQYF. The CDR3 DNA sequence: TGTGCCAGCAGCGTCACGATCCTCCAGGGGGCGGGCACAGATACGCAGTATTTT.

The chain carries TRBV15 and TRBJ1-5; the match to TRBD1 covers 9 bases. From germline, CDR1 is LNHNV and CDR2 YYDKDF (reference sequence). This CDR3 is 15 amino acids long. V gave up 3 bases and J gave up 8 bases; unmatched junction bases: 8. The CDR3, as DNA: TGTGCCACCAGCAGGCGAACAGGGGGCGTTGAGCCCCAGCATTTT. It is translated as CATSRRTGGVEPQHF.

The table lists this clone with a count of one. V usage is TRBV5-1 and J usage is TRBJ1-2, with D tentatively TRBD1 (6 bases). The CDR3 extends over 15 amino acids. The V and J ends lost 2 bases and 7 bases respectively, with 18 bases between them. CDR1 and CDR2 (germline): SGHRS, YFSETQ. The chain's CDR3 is CASSLDLTGIAGYTF. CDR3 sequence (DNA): TGCGCCAGCAGCTTAGATTTAACAGGGATCGCTGGCTACACCTTC.

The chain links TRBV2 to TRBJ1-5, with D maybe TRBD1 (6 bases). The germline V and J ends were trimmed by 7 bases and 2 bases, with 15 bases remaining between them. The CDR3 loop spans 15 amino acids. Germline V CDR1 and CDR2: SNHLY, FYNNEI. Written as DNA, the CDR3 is TGTGCCAGCAACTTACAGGGCCGCGGCAATCAGCCCCAGCATTTT. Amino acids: CASNLQGRGNQPQHF.

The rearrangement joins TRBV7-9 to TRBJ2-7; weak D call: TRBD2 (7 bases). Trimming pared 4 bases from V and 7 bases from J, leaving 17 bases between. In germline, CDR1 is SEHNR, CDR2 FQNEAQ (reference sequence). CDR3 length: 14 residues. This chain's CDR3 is CASSSHLGGREQYF. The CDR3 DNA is TGTGCCAGCAGCTCCCACCTGGGGGGGCGTGAGCAGTACTTC. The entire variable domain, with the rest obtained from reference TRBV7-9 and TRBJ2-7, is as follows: DTGVSQNPRHKITKRGQNVTFRCDPISEHNRLYWYRQTLGQGPEFLTYFQNEAQLEKSRLLSDRFSAERPKGSFSTLEIQRTEQGDSAMYLCASSSHLGGREQYFGPGTRLTVT.

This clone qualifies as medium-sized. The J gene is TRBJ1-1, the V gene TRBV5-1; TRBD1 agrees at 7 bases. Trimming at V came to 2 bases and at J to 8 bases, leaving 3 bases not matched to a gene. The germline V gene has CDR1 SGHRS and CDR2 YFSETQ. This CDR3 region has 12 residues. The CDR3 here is CASSFAQGEAFF. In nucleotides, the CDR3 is TGCGCCAGCAGCTTCGCACAGGGGGAAGCTTTCTTT.